The rows below give T cell receptor beta chains drawn from one sample of a study of cytomegalovirus exposure and HLA in healthy donors. Assay: immunoSEQ multiplex PCR; the TCRdb copy retains only in-frame clones and omits some. Of approximately 97,000 clones listed, less than 90% are singletons. The specimen was PBMCs. These receptor sequences come from a man aged 35 to 55 in good health and CMV-seronegative. Each CDR3 is given with its conserved first and last residue. The D gene is left open where the match is weak. Not every row has a clone size; where given, it reads once, few, many or a size class.

D: NA; V: TRBV11-2; size: NA; J: TRBJ2-3; CDR3: CASSLGQVPDTQYF; DNA: TGTGCCAGCAGCTTAGGGCAAGTCCCAGATACGCAGTATTTT
D: NA; V: TRBV6-5; size: NA; J: TRBJ1-2; CDR3: CASSYHSSYGYTF; DNA: TGTGCCAGCAGTTACCACAGTAGCTATGGCTACACCTTC
D: TRBD1; V: TRBV18; size: NA; J: TRBJ1-1; CDR3: CASSLGTGNTEAFF; DNA: TGTGCCAGCTCCCTCGGGACAGGGAACACTGAAGCTTTCTTT
D: TRBD1; V: TRBV9; size: NA; J: TRBJ1-1; CDR3: CASSALQTGDTEAFF; DNA: TGTGCCAGCAGCGCGCTCCAGACAGGGGATACTGAAGCTTTCTTT
D: TRBD1; V: TRBV5-5; size: NA; J: TRBJ1-2; CDR3: CASSELQGPGGYTF; DNA: TGTGCCAGCAGCGAATTACAGGGGCCGGGAGGCTACACCTTC
D: TRBD1; V: TRBV19; size: NA; J: TRBJ1-5; CDR3: CASTAPPKGANLGQPQHF; DNA: TGTGCCAGTACCGCCCCCCCCAAGGGGGCGAATTTGGGACAGCCCCAGCATTTT
D: TRBD1; V: TRBV6-6; size: few; J: TRBJ1-4; CDR3: CASSHPGTGVEKLFF; DNA: TGTGCCAGCAGCCACCCCGGGACAGGGGTTGAAAAACTGTTTTTT
D: NA; V: TRBV6-5; size: NA; J: TRBJ2-1; CDR3: CASSYSTGNEQFF; DNA: TGTGCCAGCAGTTACTCGACTGGAAATGAGCAGTTCTTC
D: NA; V: TRBV27; size: NA; J: TRBJ1-2; CDR3: CASLGELGYGYTF; DNA: TGTGCCAGCTTGGGCGAATTAGGCTATGGCTACACCTTC
D: TRBD2; V: TRBV5-1; size: NA; J: TRBJ2-3; CDR3: CASSSVPSSGGRTDTQYF; DNA: TGCGCCAGCAGCTCAGTCCCCTCTAGCGGGGGCCGCACAGATACGCAGTATTTT
D: NA; V: TRBV6-1; size: once; J: TRBJ1-1; CDR3: CASSEYFGGGTEAFF; DNA: TGTGCCAGCAGTGAATATTTTGGGGGGGGCACTGAAGCTTTCTTT
D: TRBD1; V: TRBV19; size: NA; J: TRBJ1-4; CDR3: CASSRQGFSEKLFF; DNA: TGTGCCAGTAGTCGACAGGGGTTCAGCGAAAAACTGTTTTTT
D: TRBD1; V: TRBV19; size: NA; J: TRBJ2-5; CDR3: CASSPYSTGIQETQYF; DNA: TGTGCCAGTAGTCCCTATTCGACAGGGATCCAAGAGACCCAGTACTTC
D: TRBD2; V: TRBV12-5; size: NA; J: TRBJ2-7; CDR3: CASGFGARGGLEQYF; DNA: TGTGCTAGTGGTTTTGGGGCGCGGGGGGGCTTAGAGCAGTACTTC
D: NA; V: TRBV7-6; size: NA; J: TRBJ2-3; CDR3: CASSSPLDTQYF; DNA: TGTGCCAGCAGCTCCCCCCTAGATACGCAGTATTTT
D: NA; V: TRBV28; size: NA; J: TRBJ1-1; CDR3: CASSFSAGTEAFF; DNA: TGTGCCAGCAGTTTTAGTGCGGGCACTGAAGCTTTCTTT
D: NA; V: TRBV11-3; size: NA; J: TRBJ2-7; CDR3: CASSFGGSLYEQYF; DNA: TGTGCCAGCAGCTTCGGCGGCAGCCTCTACGAGCAGTACTTC
D: NA; V: TRBV7-2; size: once; J: TRBJ1-2; CDR3: CASSLVGDKHYGYTF; DNA: TGTGCCAGCAGCTTAGTGGGGGACAAGCACTATGGCTACACCTTC
D: TRBD1; V: TRBV6-1; size: NA; J: TRBJ1-2; CDR3: CASSDPDRARYGYTF; DNA: TGTGCCAGCAGTGATCCCGACAGGGCTAGGTATGGCTACACCTTC
D: NA; V: TRBV5-1; size: NA; J: TRBJ1-2; CDR3: CASSEGETYGYTF; DNA: TGCGCCAGCAGCGAAGGAGAGACCTATGGCTACACCTTC
D: TRBD1; V: TRBV5-6; size: NA; J: TRBJ1-1; CDR3: CASSLRDRVNTEAFF; DNA: TGTGCCAGCAGCTTGAGGGACAGGGTTAACACTGAAGCTTTCTTT
D: TRBD1; V: TRBV19; size: NA; J: TRBJ2-2; CDR3: CASSIWTGGSGELFF; DNA: TGTGCCAGTAGTATTTGGACAGGGGGCTCGGGGGAGCTGTTTTTT
D: TRBD1; V: TRBV10-1; size: NA; J: TRBJ2-5; CDR3: CASSDKGQGRETQYF; DNA: TGCGCCAGCAGTGACAAGGGACAGGGGCGCGAGACCCAGTACTTC
D: NA; V: TRBV7-9; size: once; J: TRBJ1-1; CDR3: CASSLPRGMNTEAFF; DNA: TGTGCCAGCAGCTTACCCCGGGGAATGAACACTGAAGCTTTCTTT
D: NA; V: TRBV7-2; size: NA; J: TRBJ1-2; CDR3: CASSQEDSFYGYTF; DNA: TGTGCCAGCAGCCAGGAGGACAGCTTCTATGGCTACACCTTC
D: NA; V: TRBV29-1; size: NA; J: TRBJ1-2; CDR3: CSALGQGTWGYTF; DNA: TGCAGCGCCCTTGGGCAGGGTACGTGGGGCTACACCTTC
D: NA; V: TRBV12-1; size: NA; J: TRBJ1-3; CDR3: CARTFAGNTIYF; DNA: TGTGCCAGGACTTTCGCTGGAAACACCATATATTTT
D: TRBD1; V: TRBV2; size: NA; J: TRBJ2-1; CDR3: CASSDPSRPINGTGNYNEQFF; DNA: TGTGCCAGCAGTGACCCTTCTCGCCCTATAAACGGGACAGGTAACTACAATGAGCAGTTCTTC
D: TRBD1; V: TRBV11-2; size: once; J: TRBJ1-1; CDR3: CASSRDRGFLGAFF; DNA: TGTGCCAGCAGCAGGGACAGGGGTTTCCTGGGAGCTTTCTTT
D: NA; V: TRBV7-9; size: NA; J: TRBJ1-5; CDR3: CASSLGIDSNQPQHF; DNA: TGTGCCAGCAGCTTGGGCATTGATAGCAATCAGCCCCAGCATTTT
D: NA; V: TRBV9; size: NA; J: TRBJ2-2; CDR3: CASSAITGRATGELFF; DNA: TGTGCCAGCAGCGCTATTACAGGGAGAGCGACCGGGGAGCTGTTTTTT
D: NA; V: TRBV27; size: NA; J: TRBJ1-5; CDR3: CASSFGGTREQPQHF; DNA: TGTGCCAGCAGTTTCGGGGGAACTCGGGAACAGCCCCAGCATTTT
D: TRBD1; V: TRBV5-4; size: NA; J: TRBJ1-1; CDR3: CASINQGVVNTEAFF; DNA: TGTGCCAGCATAAATCAGGGGGTGGTGAACACTGAAGCTTTCTTT
D: NA; V: TRBV28; size: NA; J: TRBJ1-2; CDR3: CASSTGQPYGYTF; DNA: TGTGCCAGCAGTACCGGACAGCCCTATGGCTACACCTTC
D: TRBD2; V: TRBV9; size: NA; J: TRBJ2-1; CDR3: CASSVAGGGGASNEQFF; DNA: TGTGCCAGCAGCGTAGCTGGTGGCGGGGGGGCGTCGAATGAGCAGTTCTTC
D: TRBD1; V: TRBV30; size: NA; J: TRBJ1-2; CDR3: CAWSSQGVGGYTF; DNA: TGTGCCTGGAGTTCCCAGGGGGTTGGTGGCTACACCTTC
D: NA; V: TRBV5-4; size: NA; J: TRBJ2-1; CDR3: CASSFPGTPYNEQFF; DNA: TGTGCCAGCAGCTTCCCCGGGACTCCCTACAATGAGCAGTTCTTC
D: NA; V: TRBV11-2; size: NA; J: TRBJ2-7; CDR3: CASSLSRGRSYEQYF; DNA: TGTGCCAGCAGCTTATCCAGGGGAAGGTCATACGAGCAGTACTTC
D: NA; V: TRBV20-1; size: NA; J: TRBJ2-1; CDR3: CSARLGRRDFF; DNA: TGCAGTGCTAGATTGGGGCGCCGCGACTTCTTC
D: NA; V: TRBV27; size: NA; J: TRBJ1-1; CDR3: CASSNPGTEAFF; DNA: TGTGCCAGCAGTAACCCAGGAACTGAAGCTTTCTTT